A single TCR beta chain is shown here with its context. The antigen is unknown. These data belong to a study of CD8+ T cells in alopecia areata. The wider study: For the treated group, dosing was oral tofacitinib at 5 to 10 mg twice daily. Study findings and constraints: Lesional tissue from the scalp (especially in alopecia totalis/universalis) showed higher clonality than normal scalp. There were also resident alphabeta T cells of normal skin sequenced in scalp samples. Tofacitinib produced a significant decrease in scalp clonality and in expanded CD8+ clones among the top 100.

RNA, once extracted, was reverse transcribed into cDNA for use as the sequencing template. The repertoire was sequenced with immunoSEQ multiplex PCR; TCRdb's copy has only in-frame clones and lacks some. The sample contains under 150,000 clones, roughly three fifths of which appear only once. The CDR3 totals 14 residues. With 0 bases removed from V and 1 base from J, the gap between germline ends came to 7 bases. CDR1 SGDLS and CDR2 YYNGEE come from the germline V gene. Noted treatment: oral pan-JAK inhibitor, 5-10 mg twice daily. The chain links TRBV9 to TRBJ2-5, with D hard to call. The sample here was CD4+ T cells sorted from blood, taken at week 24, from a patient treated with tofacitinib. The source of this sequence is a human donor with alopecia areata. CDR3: CASSVGAAQETQYF. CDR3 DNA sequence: TGTGCCAGCAGCGTAGGGGCAGCCCAAGAGACCCAGTACTTC.